This is a list of T cell receptor beta chains from one sample in a study of technical replicates of blood from a handful of donors. Some clones are missing from TCRdb's copy, which holds only in-frame ones; the method was immunoSEQ multiplex PCR. Altogether about 61,000 clones are present, approximately 87% being singletons, with the ten largest covering 5.2%. The sequenced material came from PBMCs. Receptors were obtained from a human donor in good health. Some clones in this sample may be carry-over from other donors' samples. Each CDR3 is given with its conserved first and last residue. Part of the rows lack a size; the others show once, few, many or a class for expanded clones.

>TRBJ1-1|.|TRBV18
CASSPLGTGDTEAFF
>TRBJ2-7|.|TRBV7-9
CASSLGMDYYEQYF
>TRBJ2-7|.|TRBV12-5
CASGLAGLAGGGFQQYF
>TRBJ2-7|once|TRBV27
CASSPVGQSTSYEQYF
>TRBJ2-5|.|TRBV19
CASSIRRNQETQYF
>TRBJ1-1|.|TRBV19
CASSWGGSATEAFF
>TRBJ2-3|.|TRBV2
CASSGGTAATDTQYF
>TRBJ2-3|.|TRBV2
CASSESAADTQYF
>TRBJ2-7|.|TRBV7-8
CASSLTRSAEQYF
>TRBJ1-1|.|TRBV27
CASSLGLNTEAFF
>TRBJ2-3|.|TRBV29-1
CSVEFLAGGGDTQYF
>TRBJ2-1|.|TRBV10-3
CAISPSGADNEQFF
>TRBJ1-3|.|TRBV5-1
CASSLEQPGNTIYF
>TRBJ2-5|.|TRBV4-3
CASSQDRNQETQYF
>TRBJ2-7|.|TRBV7-9
CASSSTTGYYEQYF
>TRBJ2-7|.|TRBV6-4
CASGRDPNPYEQYF
>TRBJ1-1|.|TRBV15
CATSGSRQSTEAFF
>TRBJ1-2|once|TRBV27
CASSYRDTRGYTF
>TRBJ2-7|few|TRBV4-1
CASSHSTGTRRIEQYF
>TRBJ1-2|few|TRBV4-2
CASSPGAGDYGYTF
>TRBJ2-2|once|TRBV7-2
CASSPPPSGMPGELFF
>TRBJ1-1|.|TRBV7-2
CASSLGTGKGTEAFF
>TRBJ2-7|once|TRBV4-3
CASSQRRQESYEQYF
>TRBJ1-1|.|TRBV11-2
CASSPLGTGMNTEAFF
>TRBJ2-7|.|TRBV7-2
CASSLGGGPYEQYF